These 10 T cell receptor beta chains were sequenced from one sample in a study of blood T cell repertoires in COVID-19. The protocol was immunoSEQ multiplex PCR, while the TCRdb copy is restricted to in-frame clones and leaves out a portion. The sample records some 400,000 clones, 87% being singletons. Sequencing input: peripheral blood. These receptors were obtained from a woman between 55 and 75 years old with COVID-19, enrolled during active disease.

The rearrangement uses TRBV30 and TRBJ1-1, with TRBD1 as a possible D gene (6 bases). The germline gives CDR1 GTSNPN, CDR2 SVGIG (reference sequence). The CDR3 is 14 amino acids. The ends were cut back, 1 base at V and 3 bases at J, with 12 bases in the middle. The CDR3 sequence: CAWSARGGDTEAFF. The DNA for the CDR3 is TGTGCCTGGAGTGCCCGAGGGGGGGACACTGAAGCTTTCTTT.

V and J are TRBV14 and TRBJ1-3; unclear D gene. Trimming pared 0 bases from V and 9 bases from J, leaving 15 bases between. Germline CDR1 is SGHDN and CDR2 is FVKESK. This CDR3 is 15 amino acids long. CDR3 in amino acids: CASSQERADLGTIYF. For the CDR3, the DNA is TGTGCCAGCAGCCAAGAGCGGGCAGATCTAGGCACCATATATTTT.

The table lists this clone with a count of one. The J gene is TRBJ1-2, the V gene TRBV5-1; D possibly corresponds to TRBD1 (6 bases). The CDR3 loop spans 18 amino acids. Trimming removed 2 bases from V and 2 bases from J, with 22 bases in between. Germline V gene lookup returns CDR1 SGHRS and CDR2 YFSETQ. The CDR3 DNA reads TGCGCCAGCAGCTTCTTAAGGCAGGGGCCCTCTCTAAACTATGGCTACACCTTC. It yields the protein CASSFLRQGPSLNYGYTF. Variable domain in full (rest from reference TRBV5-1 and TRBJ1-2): KAGVTQTPRYLIKTRGQQVTLSCSPISGHRSVSWYQQTPGQGLQFLFEYFSETQRNKGNFPGRFSGRQFSNSRSEMNVSTLELGDSALYLCASSFLRQGPSLNYGYTFGSGTRLTVV.

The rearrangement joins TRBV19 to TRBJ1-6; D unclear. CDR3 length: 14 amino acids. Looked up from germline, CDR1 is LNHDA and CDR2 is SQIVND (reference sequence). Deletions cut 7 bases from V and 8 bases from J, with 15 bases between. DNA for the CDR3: TGTGCCAGTATCGACTACCTCGGAGATTCACCCCTCCACTTT. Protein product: CASIDYLGDSPLHF.

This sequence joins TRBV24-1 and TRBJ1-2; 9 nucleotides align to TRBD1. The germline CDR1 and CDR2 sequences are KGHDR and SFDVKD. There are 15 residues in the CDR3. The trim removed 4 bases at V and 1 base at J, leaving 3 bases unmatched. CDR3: CATSEGTGINYGYTF. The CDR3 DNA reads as TGTGCCACCAGTGAGGGGACAGGGATTAACTATGGCTACACCTTC.

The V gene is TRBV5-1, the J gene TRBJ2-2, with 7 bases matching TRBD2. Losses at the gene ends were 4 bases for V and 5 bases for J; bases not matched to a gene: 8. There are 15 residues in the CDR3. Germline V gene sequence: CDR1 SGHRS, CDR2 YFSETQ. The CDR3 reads CASSPTGGRTGELFF. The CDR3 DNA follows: TGCGCCAGCAGCCCTACGGGGGGACGGACCGGGGAGCTGTTTTTT.

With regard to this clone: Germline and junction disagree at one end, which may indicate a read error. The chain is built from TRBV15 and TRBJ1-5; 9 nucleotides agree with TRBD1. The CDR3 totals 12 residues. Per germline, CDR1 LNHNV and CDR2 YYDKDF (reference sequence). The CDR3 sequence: CATSGGDRELGF. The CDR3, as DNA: TGTGCCACCAGCGGAGGGGACAGGGAACTTGGTTTT. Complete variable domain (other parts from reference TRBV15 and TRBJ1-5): DAMVIQNPRYQVTQFGKPVTLSCSQTLNHNVMYWYQQKSSQAPKLLFHYYDKDFNNEADTPDNFQSRRPNTSFCFLDIRSPGLGDTAMYLCATSGGDRELGFGDGTRLSIL.

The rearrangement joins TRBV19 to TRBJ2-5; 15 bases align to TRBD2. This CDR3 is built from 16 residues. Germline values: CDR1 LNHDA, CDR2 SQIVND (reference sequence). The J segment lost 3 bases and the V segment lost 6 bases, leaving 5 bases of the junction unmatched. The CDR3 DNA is TGTGCCAGTAGAGGACTAGCGGGGGGGCCGGAAGAGACCCAGTACTTC. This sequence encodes CASRGLAGGPEETQYF.

DNA of the CDR3: TGTGCCAGCAGCCCCGGCTGGGACAGCCGTCGCCTGCACTTT. It encodes CASSPGWDSRRLHF. The chain carries TRBV7-2 and TRBJ1-6, with TRBD1 matching over 7 bases. CDR3 length: 14 amino acids. Germline trimming cut 5 bases from V and 19 bases from J; bases unmatched to any gene: 17. Germline CDR1 reads SGHTA; CDR2 reads FQGNSA.

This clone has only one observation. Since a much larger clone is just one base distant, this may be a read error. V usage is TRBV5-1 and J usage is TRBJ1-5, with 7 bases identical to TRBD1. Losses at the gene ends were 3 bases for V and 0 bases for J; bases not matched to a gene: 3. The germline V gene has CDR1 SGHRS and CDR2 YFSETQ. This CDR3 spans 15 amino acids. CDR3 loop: CASSSTGNSNQPQHF. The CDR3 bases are TGCGCCAGCAGCTCGACAGGGAATAGCAATCAGCCCCAGCATTTT. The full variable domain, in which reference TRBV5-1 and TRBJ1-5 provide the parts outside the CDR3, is KAGVTQTPRYLIKTRGQQVTLSCSPISGHRSVSWYQQTPGQGLQFLFEYFSETQRNKGNFPGRFSGRQFSNSRSEMNVSTLELGDSALYLCASSSTGNSNQPQHFGDGTRLSIL.